The rows below give T cell receptor beta chains drawn from one sample of a study of T cell changes during pregnancy in multiple sclerosis. Assay: immunoSEQ multiplex PCR; the TCRdb copy retains only in-frame clones and omits some. Of roughly 43,000 clones listed, roughly 87% were seen once; the top ten hold approximately 1.1%. The sample was CD4+ T cells from peripheral blood mononuclear cells, taken after pregnancy. These receptor sequences come from a female donor with multiple sclerosis, enrolled in a pregnancy study. Both conserved end residues are part of each CDR3. The order of the fields is V gene, CDR3 length, J gene, CDR3 protein.

V: TRBV10-3; length: 16; J: TRBJ2-1; CDR3: CAISAQGLSSYNEQFF
V: TRBV7-2; length: 15; J: TRBJ2-3; CDR3: CASSLPGQGTDTQYF
V: TRBV5-1; length: 17; J: TRBJ1-2; CDR3: CASSLEFAGQSRYGYTF
V: TRBV6-1; length: 16; J: TRBJ2-5; CDR3: CASSDGSGIGGETQYF
V: TRBV18; length: 17; J: TRBJ2-1; CDR3: CASSPQSSWSSYNEQFF
V: TRBV5-4; length: 14; J: TRBJ2-3; CDR3: CASSLVGATDTQYF
V: TRBV5-1; length: 16; J: TRBJ2-5; CDR3: CASSLTDRATWETQYF
V: TRBV6-6; length: 15; J: TRBJ1-5; CDR3: CASTEATVSNQPQHF
V: TRBV5-3; length: 16; J: TRBJ1-5; CDR3: CARSLWTGLSIQPQHF
V: TRBV7-3; length: 13; J: TRBJ2-3; CDR3: CASSLRQTDTQYF
V: TRBV7-2; length: 15; J: TRBJ1-2; CDR3: CASSLVGRAGDGYTF
V: TRBV25-1; length: 14; J: TRBJ1-5; CDR3: CASSEGQTYQPQHF
V: TRBV6-1; length: 13; J: TRBJ2-1; CDR3: CASTSGSGYEQFF
V: TRBV11-2; length: 14; J: TRBJ1-5; CDR3: CASSVDSMNQPQHF
V: TRBV18; length: 14; J: TRBJ2-3; CDR3: CASSPYTRADTQYF
V: TRBV5-1; length: 16; J: TRBJ2-3; CDR3: CASSAGLAGATDTQYF
V: TRBV5-1; length: 15; J: TRBJ2-7; CDR3: CASSLGQDRVYEQYF
V: TRBV5-4; length: 14; J: TRBJ2-7; CDR3: CASSIQGDRYEQYF
V: TRBV6-1; length: 15; J: TRBJ2-2; CDR3: CASSVGTVNTGELFF
V: TRBV27; length: 17; J: TRBJ2-7; CDR3: CASSERTSALTVYEQYF
V: TRBV10-2; length: 12; J: TRBJ2-2; CDR3: CASSSQDGELFF
V: TRBV18; length: 13; J: TRBJ2-3; CDR3: CASSPMTDSTQYF